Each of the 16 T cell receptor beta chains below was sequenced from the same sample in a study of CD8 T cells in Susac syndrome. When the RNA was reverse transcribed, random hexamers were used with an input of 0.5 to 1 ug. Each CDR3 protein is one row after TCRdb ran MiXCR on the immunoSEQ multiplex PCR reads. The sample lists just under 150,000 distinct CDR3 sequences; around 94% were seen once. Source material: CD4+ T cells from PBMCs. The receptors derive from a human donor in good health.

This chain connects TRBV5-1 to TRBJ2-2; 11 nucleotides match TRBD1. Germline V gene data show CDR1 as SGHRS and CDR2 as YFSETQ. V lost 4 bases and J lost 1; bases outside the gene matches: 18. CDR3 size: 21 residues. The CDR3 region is CASSLVWTGGRGVENTGELFF. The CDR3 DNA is TGCGCCAGCAGCCTGGTGTGGACAGGGGGCCGGGGAGTAGAGAACACCGGGGAGCTGTTTTTT.

For the CDR3, the DNA is TGCGCCAGCAGCCCTAGTGACACCGGGGAGCTGTTTTTT. Its protein is CASSPSDTGELFF. The V call is TRBV5-1, the J call TRBJ2-2; D remains ambiguous. From germline, CDR1 is SGHRS and CDR2 YFSETQ. This CDR3 is 13 amino acids long. V shed 4 bases and J shed 3 bases, with 7 bases lying between them.

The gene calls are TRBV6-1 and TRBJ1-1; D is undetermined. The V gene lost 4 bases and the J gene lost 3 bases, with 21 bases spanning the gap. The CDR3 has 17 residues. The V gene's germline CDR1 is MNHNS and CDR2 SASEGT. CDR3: CASSGSRPTPWDTEAFF. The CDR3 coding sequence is TGTGCCAGCAGTGGGTCCCGGCCAACCCCGTGGGACACTGAAGCTTTCTTT.

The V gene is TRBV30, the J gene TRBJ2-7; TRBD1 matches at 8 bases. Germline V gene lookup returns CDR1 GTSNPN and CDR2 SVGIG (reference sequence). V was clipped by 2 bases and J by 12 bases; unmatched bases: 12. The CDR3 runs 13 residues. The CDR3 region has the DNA TGTGCCTGGAGTATGAGACAGGGGATTGTTCCGTACTTC. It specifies CAWSMRQGIVPYF.

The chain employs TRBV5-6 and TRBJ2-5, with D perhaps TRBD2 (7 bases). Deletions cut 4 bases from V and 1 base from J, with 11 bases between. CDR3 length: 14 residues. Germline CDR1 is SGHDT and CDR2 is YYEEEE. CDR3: CASSGGGGQETQYF. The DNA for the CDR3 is TGTGCCAGCAGCGGAGGGGGGGGCCAAGAGACCCAGTACTTC.

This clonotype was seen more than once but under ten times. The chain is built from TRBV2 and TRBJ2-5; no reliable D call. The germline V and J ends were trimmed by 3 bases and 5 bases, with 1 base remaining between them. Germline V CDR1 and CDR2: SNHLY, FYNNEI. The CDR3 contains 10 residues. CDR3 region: CASSEETQYF. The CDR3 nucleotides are TGTGCCAGCAGTGAGGAGACCCAGTACTTC.

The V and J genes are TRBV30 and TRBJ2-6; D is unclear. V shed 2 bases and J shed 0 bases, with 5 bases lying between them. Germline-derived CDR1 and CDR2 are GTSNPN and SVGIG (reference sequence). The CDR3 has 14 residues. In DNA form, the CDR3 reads TGTGCCTGGAGTCGCCACTCTGGGGCCAACGTCCTGACTTTC. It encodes CAWSRHSGANVLTF.

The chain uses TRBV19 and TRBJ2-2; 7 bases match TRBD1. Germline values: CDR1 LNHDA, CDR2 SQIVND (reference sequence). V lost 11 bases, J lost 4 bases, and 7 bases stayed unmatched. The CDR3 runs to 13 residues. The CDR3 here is CAGRQGRTGELFF. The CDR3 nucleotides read TGTGCCGGGAGACAGGGTCGCACCGGGGAGCTGTTTTTT.

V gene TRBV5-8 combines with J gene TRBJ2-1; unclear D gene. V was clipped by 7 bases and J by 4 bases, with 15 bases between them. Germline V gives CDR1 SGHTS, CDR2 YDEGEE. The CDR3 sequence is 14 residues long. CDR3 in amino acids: CASGDTLRYNEQFF. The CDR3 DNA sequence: TGTGCCAGCGGGGATACTTTGAGGTACAATGAGCAGTTCTTC.

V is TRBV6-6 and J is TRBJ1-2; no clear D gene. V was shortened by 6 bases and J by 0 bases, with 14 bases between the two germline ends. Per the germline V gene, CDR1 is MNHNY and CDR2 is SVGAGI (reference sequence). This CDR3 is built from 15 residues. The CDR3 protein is CASRDTARANYGYTF. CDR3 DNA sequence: TGTGCCAGCAGAGATACAGCGAGAGCTAACTATGGCTACACCTTC.

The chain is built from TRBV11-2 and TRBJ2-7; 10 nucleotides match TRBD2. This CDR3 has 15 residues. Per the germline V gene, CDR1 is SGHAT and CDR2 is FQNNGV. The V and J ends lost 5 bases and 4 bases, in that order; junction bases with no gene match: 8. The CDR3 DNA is TGTGCCAGCAGCAGAGCGGGAGGGCCTGATTACGAGCAGTACTTC. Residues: CASSRAGGPDYEQYF.

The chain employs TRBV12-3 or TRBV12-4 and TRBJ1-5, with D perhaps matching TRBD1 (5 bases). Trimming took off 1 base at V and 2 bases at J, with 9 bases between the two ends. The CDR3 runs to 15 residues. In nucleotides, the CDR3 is TGTGCCAGCAGTTTAGTGGGGGGGGGCAATCAGCCCCAGCATTTT. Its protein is CASSLVGGGNQPQHF.

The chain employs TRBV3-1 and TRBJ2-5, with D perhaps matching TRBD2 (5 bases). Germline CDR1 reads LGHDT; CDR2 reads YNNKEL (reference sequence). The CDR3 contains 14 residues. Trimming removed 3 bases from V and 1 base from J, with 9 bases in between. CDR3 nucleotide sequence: TGTGCCAGCAGCCATAGCGCAAGCCAAGAGACCCAGTACTTC. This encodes CASSHSASQETQYF.

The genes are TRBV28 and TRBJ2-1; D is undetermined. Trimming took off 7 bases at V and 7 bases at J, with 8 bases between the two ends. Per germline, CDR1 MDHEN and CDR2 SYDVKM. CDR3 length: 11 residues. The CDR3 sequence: CASTTGNEQFF. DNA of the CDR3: TGTGCCAGCACGACTGGAAATGAGCAGTTCTTC.

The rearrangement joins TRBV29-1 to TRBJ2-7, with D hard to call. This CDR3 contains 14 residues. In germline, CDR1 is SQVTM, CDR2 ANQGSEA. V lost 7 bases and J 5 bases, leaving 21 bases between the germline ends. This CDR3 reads CSAGRAGGFDEQYF. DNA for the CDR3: TGCAGCGCTGGACGGGCAGGTGGGTTTGACGAGCAGTACTTC.

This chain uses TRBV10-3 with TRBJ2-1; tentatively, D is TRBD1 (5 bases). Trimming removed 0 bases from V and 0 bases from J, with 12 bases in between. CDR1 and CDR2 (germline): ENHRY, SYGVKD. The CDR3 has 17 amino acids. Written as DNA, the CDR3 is TGTGCCATCAGTGAGTCGGTGGGGCAGAGCTCCTACAATGAGCAGTTCTTC. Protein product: CAISESVGQSSYNEQFF.